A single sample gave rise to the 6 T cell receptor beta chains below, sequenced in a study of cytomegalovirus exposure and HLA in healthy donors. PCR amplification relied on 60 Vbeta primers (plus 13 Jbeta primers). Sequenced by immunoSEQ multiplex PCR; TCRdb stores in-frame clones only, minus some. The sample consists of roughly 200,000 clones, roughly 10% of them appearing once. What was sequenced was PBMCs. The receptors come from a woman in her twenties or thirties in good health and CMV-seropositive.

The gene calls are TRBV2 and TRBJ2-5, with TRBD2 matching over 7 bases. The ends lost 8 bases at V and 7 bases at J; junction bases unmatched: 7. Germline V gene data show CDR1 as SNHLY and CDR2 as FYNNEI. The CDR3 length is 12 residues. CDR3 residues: CASGGGMGTQYF. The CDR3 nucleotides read TGTGCCAGCGGGGGGGGTATGGGGACCCAGTACTTC.

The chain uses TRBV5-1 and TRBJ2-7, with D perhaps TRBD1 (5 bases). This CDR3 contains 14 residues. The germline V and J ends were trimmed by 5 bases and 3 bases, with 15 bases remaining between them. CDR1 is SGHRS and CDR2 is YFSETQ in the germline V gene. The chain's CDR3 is CASSDGPRGYEQYF. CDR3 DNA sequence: TGCGCCAGCAGTGACGGGCCTAGGGGCTACGAGCAGTACTTC.

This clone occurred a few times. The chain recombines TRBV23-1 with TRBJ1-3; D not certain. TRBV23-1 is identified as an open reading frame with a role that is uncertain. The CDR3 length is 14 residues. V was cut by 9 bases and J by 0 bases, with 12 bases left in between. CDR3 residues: CASYRPPSGNTIYF. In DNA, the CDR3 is TGCGCCAGTTACAGACCACCCTCTGGAAACACCATATATTTT.

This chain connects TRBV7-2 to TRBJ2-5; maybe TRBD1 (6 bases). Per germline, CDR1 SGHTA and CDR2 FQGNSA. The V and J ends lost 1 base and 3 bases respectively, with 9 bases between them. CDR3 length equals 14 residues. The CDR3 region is CASSLGTAEETQYF. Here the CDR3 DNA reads TGTGCCAGCAGCTTAGGGACAGCCGAAGAGACCCAGTACTTC. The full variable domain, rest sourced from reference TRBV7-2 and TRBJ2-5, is GAGVSQSPSNKVTEKGKDVELRCDPISGHTALYWYRQSLGQGLEFLIYFQGNSAPDKSGLPSDRFSAERTGGSVSTLTIQRTQQEDSAVYLCASSLGTAEETQYFGPGTRLLVL.

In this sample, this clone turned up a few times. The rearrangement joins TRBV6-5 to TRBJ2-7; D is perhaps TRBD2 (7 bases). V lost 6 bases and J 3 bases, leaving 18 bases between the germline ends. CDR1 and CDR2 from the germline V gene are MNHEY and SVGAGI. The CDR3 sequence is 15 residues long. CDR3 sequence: CASRGGDGGNYEQYF. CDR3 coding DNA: TGTGCCAGCAGGGGAGGGGATGGGGGCAACTACGAGCAGTACTTC.

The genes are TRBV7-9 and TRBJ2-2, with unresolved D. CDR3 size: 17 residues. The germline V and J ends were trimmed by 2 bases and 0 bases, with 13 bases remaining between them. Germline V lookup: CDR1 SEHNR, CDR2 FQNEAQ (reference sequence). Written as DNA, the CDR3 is TGTGCCAGCAGCTTAACCCAGATTAAAGCGAACACCGGGGAGCTGTTTTTT. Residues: CASSLTQIKANTGELFF.